These 22 T cell receptor beta chains came from one sample sequenced in a study of T cells after yellow fever vaccination. TCRdb used MiXCR to reprocess the 5' RACE reads, holding one entry per CDR3 protein. The sample lists 300,000 to 350,000 distinct CDR3 sequences; around 3.9% were seen once. Sequenced here: PBMCs, sampled 5 days after the yellow fever booster vaccination. All receptors come from a man between 18 and 35 years old who received the YFV17D yellow fever vaccine.

This clonotype came up a few times. This sequence joins TRBV7-2 and TRBJ1-1; a weak D match, TRBD1 (5 bases). Germline CDR1 SGHTA, CDR2 FQGNSA. Trimming removed 1 base at V and 10 bases at J, with 19 bases between. The CDR3 covers 15 residues. The CDR3 region has the DNA TGTGCCAGCAGCTTAGATTTAAGATGGGGGTCGGGAGCTTTCTTT. This encodes CASSLDLRWGSGAFF.

This clonotype was observed many times. The CDR3 nucleotides read TGTGCCAGCAGTTACCTTATTGGGACGGGGAACACTGAAGCTTTCTTT. Residues: CASSYLIGTGNTEAFF. This chain links TRBV6-2 or TRBV6-3 with TRBJ1-1, with a possible D match to TRBD1 (5 bases). V gave up 2 bases and J gave up 1 base, with 14 bases separating them. The CDR3 has 16 amino acids. Per germline, CDR1 MNHEY and CDR2 SVGEGT.

The chain combines TRBV29-1 with TRBJ2-1; D is possibly TRBD2 (6 bases). The CDR3 sequence is 16 residues long. Deletions cut 4 bases from V and 1 base from J, with 17 bases between. Germline lookup yields CDR1 SQVTM and CDR2 ANQGSEA. This chain's CDR3 is CSVAGGIRSSYNEQFF. DNA for the CDR3: TGCAGCGTTGCAGGAGGGATCAGGTCGTCCTACAATGAGCAGTTCTTC.

This clonotype was counted many times. The chain is built from TRBV7-2 and TRBJ2-1; the D call may be TRBD1 or TRBD2 (5 bases each). Germline loops: CDR1 SGHTA, CDR2 FQGNSA. This CDR3 contains 15 residues. V gave up 3 bases and J gave up 8 bases, with 17 bases separating them. CDR3 sequence: CASSFMTRVGDEQFF. The CDR3 region has the DNA TGTGCCAGCAGCTTCATGACCAGGGTGGGGGATGAGCAGTTCTTC.

This clonotype was picked up many times. V usage is TRBV7-6 and J usage is TRBJ2-1; D might be TRBD1 or TRBD2, each matching 5 bases. Germline-derived CDR1 and CDR2 are SGHVS and FNYEAQ. CDR3 length: 13 amino acids. V was pared by 0 bases and J by 9 bases, with 9 bases between. CDR3 residues: CASSLAMGTEQFF. The CDR3 DNA reads as TGTGCCAGCAGCTTAGCGATGGGGACTGAGCAGTTCTTC.

This clonotype was counted many times. The V gene is TRBV7-3, the J gene TRBJ2-1; either TRBD1 or TRBD2 may fit D (6 bases each). Germline V gene lookup returns CDR1 SGHTA and CDR2 FQGTGA. V was pared by 2 bases and J by 7 bases, with 18 bases between. The CDR3 has 16 residues. CDR3 bases: TGTGCCAGCAGCTTAGCTCCGGGGGCCGGGGTAAATGAGCAGTTCTTC. This translates into CASSLAPGAGVNEQFF.

V is TRBV4-1 and J is TRBJ2-3; D might be TRBD2 (5 bases). The V gene lost 8 bases and the J gene lost 3 bases, with 21 bases spanning the gap. Germline loops: CDR1 MGHRA, CDR2 YSYEKL. This CDR3 comprises 16 residues. The CDR3, as DNA: TGCGCCAGCCGGAGTTCCTGGCGGGTTGGGACAGATACGCAGTATTTT. Its translation is CASRSSWRVGTDTQYF.

Only a few counts were recorded for this clonotype. The V gene is TRBV20-1, the J gene TRBJ2-5, with no clear D. The CDR3 covers 13 residues. Trimming pared 0 bases from V and 5 bases from J, leaving 10 bases between. Germline CDR1 and CDR2: DFQATT and SNEGSKA (reference sequence). CDR3 amino acids: CSARDLVGETQYF. For the CDR3, the DNA is TGCAGTGCTAGAGATTTAGTGGGGGAGACCCAGTACTTC.

This clonotype turned up a few times. The CDR3 sequence is CASSYGTGGTGYTF. Here the CDR3 DNA reads TGTGCCAGCAGCTACGGGACAGGGGGCACTGGCTACACCTTC. This sequence joins TRBV9 and TRBJ1-2; TRBD1 matches at 12 bases. Losses at the gene ends were 4 bases for V and 7 bases for J; bases not matched to a gene: 5. CDR1 and CDR2 (germline): SGDLS, YYNGEE. The CDR3 is 14 residues long.

The chain couples TRBV20-1 to TRBJ2-2, with D tentatively TRBD2 (6 bases). CDR1 is DFQATT, CDR2 SNEGSKA, per germline (reference sequence). Trimming cost V 0 bases and J 0 bases, with 11 bases left between them. This CDR3 has 16 residues. The CDR3 DNA is TGCAGTGCTAGAGACGTGGGGGGTCCGAACACCGGGGAGCTGTTTTTT. This gives the protein CSARDVGGPNTGELFF.

This chain joins TRBV12-3 or TRBV12-4 and TRBJ2-2; D gene unclear. V lost 3 bases, J lost 4 bases, and 12 bases lay in between. This CDR3 contains 15 residues. CDR3 in amino acids: CASSFSIIFTGELFF. CDR3 DNA: TGTGCCAGCAGTTTTAGCATTATCTTCACCGGGGAGCTGTTTTTT.

The chain links TRBV28 to TRBJ2-2, with 8 bases matching TRBD1. The V segment lost 6 bases and the J segment 5 bases; nucleotides outside the gene matches: 11. CDR3 length: 16 residues. CDR1 is MDHEN and CDR2 is SYDVKM in the germline V gene. The CDR3 DNA reads TGTGCCAGCAGAGAAGGACAGGGAGATTTAACCGGGGAGCTGTTTTTT. Translating gives CASREGQGDLTGELFF.

This clonotype was seen many times. The V call is TRBV7-3, the J call TRBJ1-5, with D perhaps TRBD1 (5 bases). Looked up from germline, CDR1 is SGHTA and CDR2 is FQGTGA. The ends were cut back, 2 bases at V and 7 bases at J, with 9 bases in the middle. CDR3 size: 13 residues. The CDR3 DNA reads TGTGCCAGCAGCTTAGACCGGGACCAGCCCCAGCATTTT. Its protein product is CASSLDRDQPQHF.

This clonotype appeared a few times. The chain has TRBV7-2 and TRBJ1-1, with D unresolved. Germline V gene data show CDR1 as SGHTA and CDR2 as FQGNSA. Trimming shortened V by 5 bases and J by 7 bases, and 11 bases separated the two germline ends. CDR3 size: 12 residues. The CDR3, as DNA: TGTGCCAGCAGCCCTACAGTACTTGAAGCTTTCTTT. This encodes CASSPTVLEAFF.

This clonotype appeared many times. The genes are TRBV19 and TRBJ2-3; TRBD1 might be the D (6 bases). The CDR3 totals 14 residues. The germline CDR1 and CDR2 sequences are LNHDA and SQIVND (reference sequence). V was trimmed by 9 bases and J by 2 bases, leaving 15 bases between them. CDR3 sequence: CASRQEHATDTQYF. The DNA of the CDR3 is TGTGCCAGCCGACAGGAGCACGCCACAGATACGCAGTATTTT.

The genes are TRBV5-1 and TRBJ2-1, with TRBD1 identical over 9 bases. CDR1 and CDR2 from the germline V gene are SGHRS and YFSETQ. This CDR3 is 14 amino acids long. Trimming at V came to 4 bases and at J to 6 bases, leaving 5 bases not matched to a gene. The CDR3 DNA follows: TGCGCCAGCAGCGAGGGACAGGGTCTCAATGAGCAGTTCTTC. Amino acid sequence: CASSEGQGLNEQFF.

Many counts were recorded for this clonotype. CDR3 bases: TGCGCCAGCAGCTTCGAACAGGGAACCGGGGAGCTGTTTTTT. This encodes CASSFEQGTGELFF. The chain joins TRBV5-1 to TRBJ2-2, with D possibly TRBD1 on 6 matching bases. Trimming left V 2 bases short and J 5 bases short, with 10 bases between. Per germline, CDR1 SGHRS and CDR2 YFSETQ. This CDR3 region has 14 residues.

This clonotype was seen more than once but under ten times. The gene calls are TRBV20-1 and TRBJ1-1; D is possibly TRBD1 (6 bases). CDR3 length: 12 residues. Per germline, CDR1 DFQATT and CDR2 SNEGSKA (reference sequence). Trimming pared 6 bases from V and 7 bases from J, leaving 15 bases between. The CDR3, as DNA: TGCAGTGCCCGGACAGCGCCCTATGAAGCTTTCTTT. Its protein product is CSARTAPYEAFF.

In its sample, this clonotype was seen a few times. The rearrangement links TRBV7-2 to TRBJ2-7; 8 bases are shared with TRBD1. The ends lost 5 bases at V and 3 bases at J; junction bases unmatched: 12. The CDR3 length is 16 residues. Germline lookup yields CDR1 SGHTA and CDR2 FQGNSA. The CDR3 bases are TGTGCCAGCAGCCAAAGCCTCGGACAGGGTATCTACGAGCAGTACTTC. Translation: CASSQSLGQGIYEQYF.

The genes are TRBV29-1 and TRBJ2-1, with D possibly TRBD1 on 6 matching bases. Germline assignment: CDR1 SQVTM and CDR2 ANQGSEA. The CDR3 runs 14 residues. Trimming shortened V by 4 bases and J by 6 bases, and 16 bases separated the two germline ends. The CDR3 DNA is TGCAGCGTTGTTTTCGGGACATCGGGCAATGAGCAGTTCTTC. Protein product: CSVVFGTSGNEQFF.

This clonotype has more than one count but fewer than ten. The J gene is TRBJ2-5, the V gene TRBV9; 9 bases line up with TRBD2. Germline CDR1 reads SGDLS; CDR2 reads YYNGEE. This CDR3 is 15 amino acids long. With V trimmed by 4 bases and J by 5 bases, 9 bases remained unmatched. CDR3 amino acids: CASSPTGTSSETQYF. CDR3 coding DNA: TGTGCCAGCAGCCCTACCGGGACTAGCAGTGAGACCCAGTACTTC. Full variable domain (outside the CDR3, taken from reference TRBV9 and TRBJ2-5): DSGVTQTPKHLITATGQRVTLRCSPRSGDLSVYWYQQSLDQGLQFLIQYYNGEERAKGNILERFSAQQFPDLHSELNLSSLELGDSALYFCASSPTGTSSETQYFGPGTRLLVL.

This clonotype was detected only a few times. The chain uses TRBV12-3 or TRBV12-4 and TRBJ1-6; 7 bases are shared with TRBD1. J gave up 5 bases and V 4 bases, and 2 bases lay outside the gene matches. This CDR3 region has 14 residues. DNA for the CDR3: TGTGCCAGCAGTTGGGACAGCCATAATTCACCCCTCCACTTT. Its protein is CASSWDSHNSPLHF.